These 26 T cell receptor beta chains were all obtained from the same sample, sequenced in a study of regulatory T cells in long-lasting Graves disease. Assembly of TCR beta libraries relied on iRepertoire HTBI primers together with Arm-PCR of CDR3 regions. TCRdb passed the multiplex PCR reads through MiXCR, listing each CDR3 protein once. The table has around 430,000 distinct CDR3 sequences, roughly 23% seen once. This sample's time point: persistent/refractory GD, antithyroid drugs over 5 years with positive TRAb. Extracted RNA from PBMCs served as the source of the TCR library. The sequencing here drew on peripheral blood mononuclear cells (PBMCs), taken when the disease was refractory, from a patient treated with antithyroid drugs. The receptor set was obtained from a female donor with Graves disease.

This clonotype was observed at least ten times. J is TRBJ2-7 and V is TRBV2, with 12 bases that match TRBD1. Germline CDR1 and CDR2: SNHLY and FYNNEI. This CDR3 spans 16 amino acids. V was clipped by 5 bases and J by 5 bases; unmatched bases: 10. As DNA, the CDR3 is TGTGCCAGCAGTTATAACCCGGGACAGGGGGCCGACGAGCAGTACTTC. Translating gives CASSYNPGQGADEQYF.

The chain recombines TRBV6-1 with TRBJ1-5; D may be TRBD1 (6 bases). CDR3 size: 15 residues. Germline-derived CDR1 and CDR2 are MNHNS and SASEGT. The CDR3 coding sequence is TGTGCGTCCCTAGGGGGAGGTGACGCTCATCAGCCCCAGCATTTT. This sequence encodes CASLGGGDAHQPQHF.

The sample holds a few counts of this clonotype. CDR3 bases: TGCGCCAGCAGCCAAGAACGGAAGAACACCGGGGAGCTGTTTTTT. Translated, it gives CASSQERKNTGELFF. J is TRBJ2-2 and V is TRBV4-3; unclear D gene. There are 15 residues in the CDR3. Germline CDR1 reads LGHNA; CDR2 reads YSLEER. The V end was cut by 0 bases, the J end by 1 base, with 6 bases between.

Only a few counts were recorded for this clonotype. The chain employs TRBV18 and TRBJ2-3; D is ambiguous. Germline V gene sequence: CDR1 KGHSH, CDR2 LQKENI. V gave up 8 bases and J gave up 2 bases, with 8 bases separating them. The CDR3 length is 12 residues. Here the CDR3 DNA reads TGTGCCAGCAGCCAATACACAGATACGCAGTATTTT. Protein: CASSQYTDTQYF.

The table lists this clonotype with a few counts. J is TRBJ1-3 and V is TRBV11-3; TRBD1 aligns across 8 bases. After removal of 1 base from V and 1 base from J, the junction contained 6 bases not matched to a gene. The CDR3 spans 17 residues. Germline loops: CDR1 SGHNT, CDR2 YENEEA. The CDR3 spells CASSLVRGHESGNTIYF. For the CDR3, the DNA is TGTGCCAGCAGCTTAGTCAGGGGGCACGAATCTGGAAACACCATATATTTT.

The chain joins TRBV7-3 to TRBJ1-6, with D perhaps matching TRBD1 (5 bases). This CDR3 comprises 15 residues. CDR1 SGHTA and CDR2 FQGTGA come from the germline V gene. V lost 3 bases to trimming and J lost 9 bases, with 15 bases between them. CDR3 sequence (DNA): TGTGCCAGCAGCTTCTTCACAGGAGGAAGTTCACCCCTCCACTTT. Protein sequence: CASSFFTGGSSPLHF. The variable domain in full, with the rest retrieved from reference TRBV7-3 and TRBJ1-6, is GAGVSQTPSNKVTEKGKYVELRCDPISGHTALYWYRQSLGQGPEFLIYFQGTGAADDSGLPNDRFFAVRPEGSVSTLKIQRTERGDSAVYLCASSFFTGGSSPLHFGNGTRLTVT.

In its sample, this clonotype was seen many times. CDR3 sequence: CASGPGILYEQYF. DNA of the CDR3: TGTGCCAGCGGGCCGGGAATTCTCTACGAGCAGTACTTC. The chain links TRBV7-2 to TRBJ2-7; D possibly corresponds to TRBD2 (5 bases). Germline CDR1 and CDR2: SGHTA and FQGNSA. V was clipped by 8 bases and J by 3 bases, with 14 bases between them. The CDR3 is 13 amino acids.

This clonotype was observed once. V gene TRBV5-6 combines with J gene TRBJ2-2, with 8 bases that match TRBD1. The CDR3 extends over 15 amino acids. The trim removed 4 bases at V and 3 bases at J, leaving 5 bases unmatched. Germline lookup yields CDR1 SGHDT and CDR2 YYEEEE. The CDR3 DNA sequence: TGTGCCAGCAGCCCGGACAGGGATGACACCGGGGAGCTGTTTTTT. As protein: CASSPDRDDTGELFF.

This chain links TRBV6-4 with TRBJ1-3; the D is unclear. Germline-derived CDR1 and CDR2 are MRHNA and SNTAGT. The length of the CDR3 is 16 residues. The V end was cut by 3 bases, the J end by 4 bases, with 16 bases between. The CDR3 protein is CASSEVAWGEGNTIYF. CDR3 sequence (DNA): TGTGCCAGCAGTGAAGTGGCCTGGGGAGAAGGAAACACCATATATTTT.

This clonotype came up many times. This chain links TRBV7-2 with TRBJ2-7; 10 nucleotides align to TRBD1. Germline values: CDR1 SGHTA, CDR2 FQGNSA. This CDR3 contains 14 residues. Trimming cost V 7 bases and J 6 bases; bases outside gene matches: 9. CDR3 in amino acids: CASTRDRGSGEQYF. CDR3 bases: TGTGCCAGCACCCGGGACAGGGGTAGTGGCGAGCAGTACTTC.

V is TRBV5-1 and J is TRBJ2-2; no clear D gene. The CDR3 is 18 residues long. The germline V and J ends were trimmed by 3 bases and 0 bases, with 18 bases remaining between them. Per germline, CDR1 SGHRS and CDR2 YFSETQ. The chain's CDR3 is CASSYEIGRESNTGELFF. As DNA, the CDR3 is TGCGCCAGCAGCTATGAGATAGGAAGGGAATCGAACACCGGGGAGCTGTTTTTT.

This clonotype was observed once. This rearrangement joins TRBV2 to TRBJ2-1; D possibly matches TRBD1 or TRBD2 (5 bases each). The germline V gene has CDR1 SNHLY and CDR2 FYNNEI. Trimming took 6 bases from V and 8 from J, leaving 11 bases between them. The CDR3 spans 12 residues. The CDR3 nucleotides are TGTGCCAGCAGGGCACTGGGGGATGAGCAGTTCTTC. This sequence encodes CASRALGDEQFF.

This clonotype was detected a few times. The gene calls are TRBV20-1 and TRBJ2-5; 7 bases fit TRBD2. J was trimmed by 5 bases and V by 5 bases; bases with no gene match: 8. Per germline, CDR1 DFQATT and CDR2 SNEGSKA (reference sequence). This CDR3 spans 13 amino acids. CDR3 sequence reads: CSAGSGSGETQYF. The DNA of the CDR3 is TGCAGTGCTGGTAGCGGGTCTGGGGAGACCCAGTACTTC.

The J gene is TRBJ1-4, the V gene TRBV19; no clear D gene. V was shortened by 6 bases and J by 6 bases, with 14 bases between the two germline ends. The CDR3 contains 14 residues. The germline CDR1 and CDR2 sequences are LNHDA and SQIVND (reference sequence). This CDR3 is CASSISVPDEKLFF. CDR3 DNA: TGTGCCAGTAGCATATCGGTGCCTGATGAAAAACTGTTTTTT.

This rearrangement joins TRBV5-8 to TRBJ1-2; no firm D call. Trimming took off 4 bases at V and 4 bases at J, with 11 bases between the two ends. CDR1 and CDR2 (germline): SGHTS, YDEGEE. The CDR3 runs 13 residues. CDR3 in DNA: TGTGCCAGCAGCCCCCAATCGTCCTATGGCTACACCTTC. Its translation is CASSPQSSYGYTF. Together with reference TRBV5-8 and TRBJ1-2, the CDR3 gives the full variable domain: EAGVTQSPTHLIKTRGQQATLRCSPISGHTSVYWYQQALGLGLQFLLWYDEGEERNRGNFPPRFSGRQFPNYSSELNVNALELEDSALYLCASSPQSSYGYTFGSGTRLTVV.

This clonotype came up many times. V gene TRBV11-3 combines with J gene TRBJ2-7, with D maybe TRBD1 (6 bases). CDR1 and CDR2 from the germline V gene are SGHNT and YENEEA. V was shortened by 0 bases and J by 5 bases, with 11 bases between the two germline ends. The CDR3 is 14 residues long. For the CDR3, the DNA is TGTGCCAGCAGCTTAGATGGGGGCGCGGACGAGCAGTACTTC. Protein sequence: CASSLDGGADEQYF.

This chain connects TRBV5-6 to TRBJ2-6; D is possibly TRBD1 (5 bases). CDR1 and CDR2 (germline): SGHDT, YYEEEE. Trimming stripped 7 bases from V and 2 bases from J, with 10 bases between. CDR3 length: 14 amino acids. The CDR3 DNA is TGTGCCAGCCTGACAGACCCTGGGGCCAACGTCCTGACTTTC. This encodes CASLTDPGANVLTF. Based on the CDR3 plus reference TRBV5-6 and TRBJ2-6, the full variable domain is DAGVTQSPTHLIKTRGQQVTLRCSPKSGHDTVSWYQQALGQGPQFIFQYYEEEERQRGNFPDRFSGHQFPNYSSELNVNALLLGDSALYLCASLTDPGANVLTFGAGSRLTVL.

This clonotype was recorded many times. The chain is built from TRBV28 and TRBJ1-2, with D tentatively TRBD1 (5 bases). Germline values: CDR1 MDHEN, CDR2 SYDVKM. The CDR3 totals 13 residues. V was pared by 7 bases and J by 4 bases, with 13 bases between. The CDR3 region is CASTRGGSYGYTF. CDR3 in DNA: TGTGCCAGCACTCGGGGGGGTAGCTATGGCTACACCTTC.

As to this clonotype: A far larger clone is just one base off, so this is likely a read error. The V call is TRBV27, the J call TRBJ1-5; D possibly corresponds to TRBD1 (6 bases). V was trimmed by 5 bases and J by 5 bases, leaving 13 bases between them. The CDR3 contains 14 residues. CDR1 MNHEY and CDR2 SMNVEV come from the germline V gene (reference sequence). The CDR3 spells CASSLRTDDQPQHF. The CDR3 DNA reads TGTGCCAGCAGTCTCAGGACAGATGATCAGCCCCAGCATTTT.

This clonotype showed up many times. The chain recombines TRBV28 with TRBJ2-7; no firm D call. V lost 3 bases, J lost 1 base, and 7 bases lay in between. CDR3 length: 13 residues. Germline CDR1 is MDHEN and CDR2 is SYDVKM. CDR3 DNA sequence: TGTGCCAGCAGTTTGGGCTTTTCCTACGAGCAGTACTTC. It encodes CASSLGFSYEQYF.

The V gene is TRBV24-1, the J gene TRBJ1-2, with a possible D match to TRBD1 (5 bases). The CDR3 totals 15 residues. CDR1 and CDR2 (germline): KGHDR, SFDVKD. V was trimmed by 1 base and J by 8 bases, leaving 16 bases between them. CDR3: CATSDFAGPLGGYTF. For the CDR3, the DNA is TGTGCCACCAGTGATTTTGCAGGGCCCCTGGGGGGCTACACCTTC.

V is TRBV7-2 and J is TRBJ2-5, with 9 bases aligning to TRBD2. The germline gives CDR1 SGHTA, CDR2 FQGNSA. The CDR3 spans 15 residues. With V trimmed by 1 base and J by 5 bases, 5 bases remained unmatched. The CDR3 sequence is CASSLGLAGMETQYF. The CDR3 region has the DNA TGTGCCAGCAGCTTAGGCCTAGCGGGGATGGAGACCCAGTACTTC.

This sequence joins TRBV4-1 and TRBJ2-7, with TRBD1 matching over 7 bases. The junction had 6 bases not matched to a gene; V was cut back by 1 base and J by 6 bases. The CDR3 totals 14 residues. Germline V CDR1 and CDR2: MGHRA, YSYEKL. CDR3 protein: CASSQGQTGLEQYF. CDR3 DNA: TGCGCCAGCAGCCAAGGCCAGACAGGGCTCGAGCAGTACTTC.

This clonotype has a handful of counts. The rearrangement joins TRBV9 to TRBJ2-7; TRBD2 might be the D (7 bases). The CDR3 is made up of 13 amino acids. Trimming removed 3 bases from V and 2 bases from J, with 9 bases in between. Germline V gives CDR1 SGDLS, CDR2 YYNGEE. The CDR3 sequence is CASSGGGPYEQYF. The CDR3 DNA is TGTGCCAGCAGCGGCGGGGGCCCCTACGAGCAGTACTTC.

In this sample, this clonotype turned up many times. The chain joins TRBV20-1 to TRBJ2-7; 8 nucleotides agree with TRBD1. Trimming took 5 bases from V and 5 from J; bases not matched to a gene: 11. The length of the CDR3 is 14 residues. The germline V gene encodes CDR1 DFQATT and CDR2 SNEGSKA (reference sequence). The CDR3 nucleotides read TGCAGTGCTCGAACTCGGACAGGGTGGAACGAGCAGTACTTC. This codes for CSARTRTGWNEQYF.

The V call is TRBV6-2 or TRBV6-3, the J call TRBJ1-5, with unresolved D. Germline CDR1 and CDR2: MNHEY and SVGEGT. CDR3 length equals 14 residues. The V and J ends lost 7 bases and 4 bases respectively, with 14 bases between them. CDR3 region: CASTSDGRNQPQHF. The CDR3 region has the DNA TGTGCCAGCACCTCCGACGGGAGGAATCAGCCCCAGCATTTT.